This T cell receptor (beta chain) was identified in a study of cytomegalovirus exposure and HLA in healthy donors. V lost 0 bases and J lost 8, with 11 bases in between. The germline CDR1 and CDR2 sequences are SNHLY and FYNNEI. The CDR3 consists of 15 residues. This clone has a handful of counts. The antigen is unknown. Other DNA sequences from this sample encode an identical CDR3 as well. The study's findings and limits: Data from an earlier analysis indicated that most TCR beta V segments were productive either about 90% or about 30% of the time. Some segments of the V type, notably TRBV6-2 and TRBV6-3, were excluded as indistinguishable. The study listed 150 to 200 cytomegalovirus-associated TCR beta chains.

The PCR ran on 60 Vbeta and 13 Jbeta primers. Here immunoSEQ multiplex PCR was the method, and the copy in TCRdb shows in-frame clones only, minus some. The sample holds about 190,000 clones; approximately 11% are singletons and the top ten take about 8%. The chain combines TRBV2 with TRBJ1-6; weak D call: TRBD1 (5 bases). Sequencing was done on a sample of PBMCs. This TCR came from a man aged 50-60 years in good health and CMV-seropositive. CDR3 coding DNA: TGTGCCAGCAGTGAAGCAGGGGTTTTGGATTCACCCCTCCACTTT. This encodes CASSEAGVLDSPLHF.